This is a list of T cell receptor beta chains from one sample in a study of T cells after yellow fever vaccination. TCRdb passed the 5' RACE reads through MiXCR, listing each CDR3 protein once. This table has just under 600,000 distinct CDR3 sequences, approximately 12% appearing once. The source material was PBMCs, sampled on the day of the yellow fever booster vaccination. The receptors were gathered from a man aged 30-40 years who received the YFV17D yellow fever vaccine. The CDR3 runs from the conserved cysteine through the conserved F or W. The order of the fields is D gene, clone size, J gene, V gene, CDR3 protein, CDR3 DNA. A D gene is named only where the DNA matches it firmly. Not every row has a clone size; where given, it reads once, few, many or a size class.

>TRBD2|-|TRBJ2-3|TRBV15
CATSRDLLSGGGTDTQYF
TGTGCCACCAGCAGAGATCTCTTATCGGGAGGAGGCACAGATACGCAGTATTTT
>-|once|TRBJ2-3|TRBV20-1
CSSRTVLARESDTQYF
TGCAGCTCTAGAACCGTCCTAGCGCGCGAATCAGATACGCAGTATTTT
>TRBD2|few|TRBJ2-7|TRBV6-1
CASRQLAGGGEQYF
TGTGCCAGCAGACAACTAGCGGGAGGGGGCGAGCAGTACTTC
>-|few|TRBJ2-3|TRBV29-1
CSVDTGLDTQYF
TGCAGCGTAGATACAGGGCTAGATACGCAGTATTTT
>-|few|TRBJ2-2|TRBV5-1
CASSLEPGLMNTGELFF
TGCGCCAGCAGCTTAGAACCAGGGTTAATGAACACCGGGGAGCTGTTTTTT
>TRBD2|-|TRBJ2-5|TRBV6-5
CASSYSAGGAETQYF
TGTGCCAGCAGTTACTCCGCGGGAGGGGCAGAGACCCAGTACTTC
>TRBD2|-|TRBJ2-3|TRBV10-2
CASSAGTSGSFTQYF
TGCGCCAGCAGCGCCGGGACTAGCGGGAGTTTTACGCAGTATTTT
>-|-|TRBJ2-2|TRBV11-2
CASSIHLLITNTGELFF
TGTGCCAGCTCCATTCACTTGTTAATTACGAACACCGGGGAGCTGTTTTTT
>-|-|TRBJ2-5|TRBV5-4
CASSLEMGETQYF
TGTGCCAGCAGCTTAGAAATGGGGGAGACCCAGTACTTC
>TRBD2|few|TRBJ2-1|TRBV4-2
CASSQALAGGPFVLF
TGTGCCAGCAGCCAAGCGCTAGCGGGAGGGCCCTTTGTACTCTTC
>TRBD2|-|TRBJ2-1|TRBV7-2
CASSVELADFGQFF
TGTGCCAGCAGTGTAGAGCTAGCGGACTTCGGGCAGTTCTTC
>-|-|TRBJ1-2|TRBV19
CASSPFEMTGYGYTF
TGTGCCAGTAGCCCCTTCGAGATGACAGGCTATGGCTACACCTTC
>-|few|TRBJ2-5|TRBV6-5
CASSYRRVSETQYF
TGTGCCAGCAGTTATCGCAGGGTGTCCGAGACCCAGTACTTC